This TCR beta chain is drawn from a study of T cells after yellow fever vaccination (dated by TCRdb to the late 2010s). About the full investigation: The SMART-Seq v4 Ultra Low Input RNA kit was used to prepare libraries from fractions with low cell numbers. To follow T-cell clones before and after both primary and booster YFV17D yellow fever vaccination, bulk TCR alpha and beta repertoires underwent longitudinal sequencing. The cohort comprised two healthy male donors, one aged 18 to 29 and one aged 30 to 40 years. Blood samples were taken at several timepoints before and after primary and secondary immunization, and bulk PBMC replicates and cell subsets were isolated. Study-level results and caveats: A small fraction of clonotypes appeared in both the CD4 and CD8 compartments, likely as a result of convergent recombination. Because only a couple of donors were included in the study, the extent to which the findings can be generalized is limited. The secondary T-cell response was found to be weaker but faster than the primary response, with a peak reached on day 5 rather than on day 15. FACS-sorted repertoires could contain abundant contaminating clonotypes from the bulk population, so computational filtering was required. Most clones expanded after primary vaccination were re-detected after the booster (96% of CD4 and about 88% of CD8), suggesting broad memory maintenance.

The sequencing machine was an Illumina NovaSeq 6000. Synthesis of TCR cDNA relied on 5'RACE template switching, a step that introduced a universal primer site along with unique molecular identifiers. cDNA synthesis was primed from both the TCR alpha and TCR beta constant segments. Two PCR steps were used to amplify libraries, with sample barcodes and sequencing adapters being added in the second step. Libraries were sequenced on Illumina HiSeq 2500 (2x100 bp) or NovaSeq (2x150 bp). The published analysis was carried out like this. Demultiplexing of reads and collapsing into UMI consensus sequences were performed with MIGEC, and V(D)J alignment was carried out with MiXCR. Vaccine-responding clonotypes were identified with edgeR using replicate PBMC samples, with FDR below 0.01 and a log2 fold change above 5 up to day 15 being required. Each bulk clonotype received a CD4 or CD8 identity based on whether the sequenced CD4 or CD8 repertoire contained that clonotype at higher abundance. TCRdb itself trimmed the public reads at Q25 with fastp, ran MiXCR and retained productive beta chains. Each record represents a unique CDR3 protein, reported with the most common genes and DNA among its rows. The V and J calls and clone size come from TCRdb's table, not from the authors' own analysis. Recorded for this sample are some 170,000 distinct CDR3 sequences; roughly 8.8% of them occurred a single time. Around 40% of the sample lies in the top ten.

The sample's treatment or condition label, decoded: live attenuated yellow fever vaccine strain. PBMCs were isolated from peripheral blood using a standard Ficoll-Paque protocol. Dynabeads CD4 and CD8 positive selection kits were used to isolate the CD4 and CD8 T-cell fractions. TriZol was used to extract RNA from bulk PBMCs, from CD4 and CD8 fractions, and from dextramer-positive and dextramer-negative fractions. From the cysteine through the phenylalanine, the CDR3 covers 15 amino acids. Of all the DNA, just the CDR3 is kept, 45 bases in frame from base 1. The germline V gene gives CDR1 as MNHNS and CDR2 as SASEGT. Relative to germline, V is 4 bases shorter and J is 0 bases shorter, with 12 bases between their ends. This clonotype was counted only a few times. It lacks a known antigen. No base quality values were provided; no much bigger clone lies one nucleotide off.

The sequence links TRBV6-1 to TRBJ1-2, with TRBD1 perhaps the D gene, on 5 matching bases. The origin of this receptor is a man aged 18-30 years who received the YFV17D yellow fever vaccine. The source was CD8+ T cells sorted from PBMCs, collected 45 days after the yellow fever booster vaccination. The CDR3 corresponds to CASSGGGGANYGYTF. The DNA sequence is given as TGTGCCAGCAGTGGGGGTGGGGGTGCTAACTATGGCTACACCTTC.